What follows are 3 T cell receptor beta chains derived from one specimen sequenced in a study of T cell responses to AZD1222 COVID-19 vaccine (dated by TCRdb to the early 2020s). The sample's time point label, in plain terms: baseline before first vaccination. Reading the label with the study, this specimen's treatment or condition is: meningococcal conjugate vaccine given as trial control. Library prep was done by the immunoSEQ multiplex PCR assay. TCRdb stores this immuneACCESS table with in-frame sequences only. Part of the clones is absent; in the studies checked, under half of the shortfall reflects unresolved V genes, and no reason is known for the rest. The sample contains roughly 120,000 clones, approximately 83% of them found a single time. The ten biggest clones cover 3.9% of the sample. Sequences were derived from peripheral blood, sampled on day 0 of MenACWY control vaccination. Source of these receptors: an adult in good health.

This sequence joins TRBV10-2 and TRBJ2-1; 11 bases map to TRBD1. The CDR3 extends over 16 amino acids. J gave up 2 bases and V 6 bases, and 6 bases lay outside the gene matches. The germline CDR1 and CDR2 sequences are WSHSY and SAAADI. The CDR3 is CASSDRTGGAYNEQFF. The CDR3 nucleotides are TGCGCCAGCAGCGATCGGACAGGGGGCGCCTACAATGAGCAGTTCTTC.

CDR3 DNA sequence: TGTGCCAGCAGTGAAGTTTTAGCGGGGGCTAATGAGCAGTTCTTC. Translating gives CASSEVLAGANEQFF. This chain uses TRBV2 with TRBJ2-1; 9 bases are shared with TRBD2. Germline V gives CDR1 SNHLY, CDR2 FYNNEI. CDR3 length: 15 residues. Germline trimming cut 1 base from V and 7 bases from J; bases unmatched to any gene: 5.

The chain combines TRBV10-1 with TRBJ1-2, with 10 bases fitting TRBD1. The CDR3 runs 11 residues. CDR1 and CDR2 from the germline V gene are WNHNN and SYGVQD (reference sequence). V shed 9 bases and J 6 bases; nucleotides not matched to a gene: 1. CDR3 in amino acids: CARGQGNGYTF. The CDR3 coding sequence is TGCGCCAGGGGACAGGGGAATGGCTACACCTTC.